This T cell receptor beta chain derives from a study of response to subunit inactivated influenza vaccine. This CDR3 region has 20 residues. V dropped 4 bases and J dropped 4; count of bases not matched to a gene: 17. Germline-derived CDR1 and CDR2 are LGHDT and YNNKEL (reference sequence). TCRdb reprocessed the RT-PCR reads with MiXCR, giving one entry per CDR3 protein. In the table there are 540,000 or so distinct CDR3 sequences, 10% to 15% of which are singletons. This clonotype occurred a few times. Its antigen is not known. Study findings and constraints: That few new T cells are recruited by each seasonal influenza vaccination was the authors' suggestion.

The chain employs TRBV3-1 and TRBJ2-6; TRBD2 matches 9 bases. The clonotype was recovered from a man aged 45 to 65 who received an inactivated influenza vaccine. The starting material was PBMCs from blood, obtained roughly 48 days after vaccination. CDR3 region: CASSPTLRSGGIDGANVLTF. The DNA of the CDR3 is TGTGCCAGCAGCCCGACACTCCGCAGCGGGGGGATAGACGGGGCCAACGTCCTGACTTTC. The complete variable domain, with remaining parts taken from reference TRBV3-1 and TRBJ2-6, reads DTAVSQTPKYLVTQMGNDKSIKCEQNLGHDTMYWYKQDSKKFLKIMFSYNNKELIINETVPNRFSPKSPDKAHLNLHINSLELGDSAVYFCASSPTLRSGGIDGANVLTFGAGSRLTVL.